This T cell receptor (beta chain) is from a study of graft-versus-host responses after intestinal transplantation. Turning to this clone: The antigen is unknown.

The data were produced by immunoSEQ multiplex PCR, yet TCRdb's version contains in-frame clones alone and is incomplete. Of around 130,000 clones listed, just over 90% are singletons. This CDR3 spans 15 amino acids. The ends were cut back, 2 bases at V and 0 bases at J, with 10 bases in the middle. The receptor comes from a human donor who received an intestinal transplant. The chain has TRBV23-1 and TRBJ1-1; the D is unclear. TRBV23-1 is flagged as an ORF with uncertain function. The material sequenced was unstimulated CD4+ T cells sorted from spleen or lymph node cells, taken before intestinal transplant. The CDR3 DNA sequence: TGCGCCAGCAGTCAAAGTGCGCGAATGAACACTGAAGCTTTCTTT. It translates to CASSQSARMNTEAFF.